The clone carrying this TCR beta chain has a handful of counts. This sample stems from a study of T cells in Graves' hyperthyroidism and ophthalmopathy. CDR3 length: 14 residues. The V gene's germline CDR1 is DFQATT and CDR2 SNEGSKA (reference sequence). V lost 5 bases to trimming and J lost 4 bases; unmatched junction nucleotides: 6. It was RNA transcripts that yielded the amplified TCR beta CDR3 regions. The TCR CDR3 first-round RT-PCR relied on the HTBI primer set. MiXCR, applied by TCRdb to the multiplex PCR reads, yields one record per CDR3 protein. This sample has some 690,000 distinct CDR3 sequences, with approximately 15% found just once.

The gene calls are TRBV20-1 and TRBJ2-3; 10 positions agree with TRBD2. The sequenced sample consisted of blood. The receptor was derived from a man aged 45-65 years with Graves' hyperthyroidism. The CDR3 sequence: CSASGTSVPDTQYF. The CDR3 DNA reads TGCAGTGCTTCCGGGACTAGCGTCCCAGATACGCAGTATTTT.